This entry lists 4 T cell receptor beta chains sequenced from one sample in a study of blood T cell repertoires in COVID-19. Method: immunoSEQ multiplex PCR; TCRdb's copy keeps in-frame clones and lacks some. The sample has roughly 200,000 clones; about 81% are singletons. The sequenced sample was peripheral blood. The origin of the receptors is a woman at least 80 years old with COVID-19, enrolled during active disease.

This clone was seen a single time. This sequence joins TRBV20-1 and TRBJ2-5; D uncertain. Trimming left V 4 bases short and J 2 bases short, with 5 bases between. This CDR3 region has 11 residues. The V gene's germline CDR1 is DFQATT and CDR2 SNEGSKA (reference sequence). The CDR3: CSATSQETQYF. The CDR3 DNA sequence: TGCAGTGCTACCAGTCAAGAGACCCAGTACTTC.

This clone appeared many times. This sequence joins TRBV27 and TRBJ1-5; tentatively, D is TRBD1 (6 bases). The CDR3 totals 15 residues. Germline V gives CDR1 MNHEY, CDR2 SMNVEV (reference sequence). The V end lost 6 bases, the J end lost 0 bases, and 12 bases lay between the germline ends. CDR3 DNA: TGTGCCAGCAGCCCCGGGACACTTAGCAATCAGCCCCAGCATTTT. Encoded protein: CASSPGTLSNQPQHF.

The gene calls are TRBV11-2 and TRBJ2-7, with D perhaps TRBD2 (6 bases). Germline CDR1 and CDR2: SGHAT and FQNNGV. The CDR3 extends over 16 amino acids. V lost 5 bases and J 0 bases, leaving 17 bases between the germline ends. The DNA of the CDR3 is TGTGCCAGCAGCCCTCTCGGGGGATTAAGCTCCTACGAGCAGTACTTC. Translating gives CASSPLGGLSSYEQYF.

CDR3 amino acids: CASSSDRDRPYGYTF. CDR3 nucleotides: TGTGCCAGCAGCTCCGACCGGGACAGGCCCTATGGCTACACCTTC. This chain uses TRBV7-6 with TRBJ1-2, with 8 bases that match TRBD1. The CDR3 has 15 residues. The J segment lost 4 bases and the V segment lost 4 bases, leaving 8 bases of the junction unmatched. Germline assignment: CDR1 SGHVS and CDR2 FNYEAQ. Together with reference TRBV7-6 and TRBJ1-2, the CDR3 gives the full variable domain: GAGVSQSPRYKVTKRGQDVALRCDPISGHVSLYWYRQALGQGPEFLTYFNYEAQQDKSGLPNDRFSAERPEGSISTLTIQRTEQRDSAMYRCASSSDRDRPYGYTFGSGTRLTVV.